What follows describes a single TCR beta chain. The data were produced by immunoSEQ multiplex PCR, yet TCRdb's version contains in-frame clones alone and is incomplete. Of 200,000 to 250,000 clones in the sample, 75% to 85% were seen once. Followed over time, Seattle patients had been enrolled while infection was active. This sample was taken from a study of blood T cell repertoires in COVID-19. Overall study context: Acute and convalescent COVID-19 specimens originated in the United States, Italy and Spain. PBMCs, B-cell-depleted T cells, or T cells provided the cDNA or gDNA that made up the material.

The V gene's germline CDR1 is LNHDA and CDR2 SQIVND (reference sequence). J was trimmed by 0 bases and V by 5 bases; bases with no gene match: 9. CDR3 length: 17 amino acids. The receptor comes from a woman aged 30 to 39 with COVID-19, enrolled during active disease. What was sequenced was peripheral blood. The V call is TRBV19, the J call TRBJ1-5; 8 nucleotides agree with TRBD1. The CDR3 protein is CASSAPWTGLSNQPQHF. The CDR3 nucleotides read TGTGCCAGTAGTGCACCCTGGACAGGGCTTAGCAATCAGCCCCAGCATTTT. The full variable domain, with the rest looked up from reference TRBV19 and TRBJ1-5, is DGGITQSPKYLFRKEGQNVTLSCEQNLNHDAMYWYRQDPGQGLRLIYYSQIVNDFQKGDIAEGYSVSREKKESFPLTVTSAQKNPTAFYLCASSAPWTGLSNQPQHFGDGTRLSIL.